The 28 T cell receptor beta chains listed next were all sequenced from one sample in a study of blood T cell repertoires in COVID-19. Using immunoSEQ multiplex PCR, the repertoire was profiled, and TCRdb retains in-frame clones only, with some absent. The sample lists 150,000 or so clones; roughly 80% were seen once. The sequenced sample was PBMCs or T cells enriched from blood (not recorded which). The receptors shown here come from a woman aged 55-75 years who had recovered from COVID-19.

This sequence joins TRBV11-2 and TRBJ1-2; tentatively, D is TRBD1 (5 bases). Germline assignment: CDR1 SGHAT and CDR2 FQNNGV. V was shortened by 1 base and J by 2 bases, with 11 bases between the two germline ends. The length of the CDR3 is 15 residues. CDR3 residues: CASSLVMQGNYGYTF. For the CDR3, the DNA is TGTGCCAGCAGCTTAGTGATGCAGGGCAACTATGGCTACACCTTC.

This clone was seen at least ten times. Within the sample, other DNA sequences also encode this same CDR3. The V and J genes are TRBV5-1 and TRBJ2-2, with a possible D match to TRBD2 (7 bases). Looked up from germline, CDR1 is SGHRS and CDR2 is YFSETQ. Trimming cost V 4 bases and J 4 bases, with 23 bases left between them. The CDR3 covers 18 residues. This CDR3 is CASSLFQDAGAVTGELFF. DNA for the CDR3: TGCGCCAGCAGCCTTTTTCAGGATGCGGGGGCGGTCACCGGGGAGCTGTTTTTT.

The chain combines TRBV6-5 with TRBJ1-5, with 8 bases lining up with TRBD1. Germline loops: CDR1 MNHEY, CDR2 SVGAGI. V gave up 1 base and J gave up 5 bases; unmatched junction bases: 1. This CDR3 is 14 amino acids long. The CDR3 DNA is TGTGCCAGCAGTTACTACAGGGGGGATCAGCCCCAGCATTTT. Its protein is CASSYYRGDQPQHF.

The chain employs TRBV6-5 and TRBJ1-1, with TRBD1 identical over 7 bases. The V segment lost 5 bases and the J segment 0 bases; nucleotides outside the gene matches: 6. In germline, CDR1 is MNHEY, CDR2 SVGAGI. This CDR3 spans 15 amino acids. The CDR3 spells CASSIQGIMNTEAFF. CDR3 DNA: TGTGCCAGCAGTATACAGGGGATCATGAACACTGAAGCTTTCTTT.

The chain uses TRBV7-5 and TRBJ1-2; TRBD1 is taken as the D call from the table, unchecked against the DNA. TRBV7-5 is assigned pseudogene status. The CDR3 runs to 14 residues. The CDR3 nucleotides are TGTGCCAGAAGCTTAGGACAGGGCAACTATGGCTACACCTTC. Amino acids: CARSLGQGNYGYTF.

There are a few counts of this clone. The chain employs TRBV3-1 (or the pseudogene TRBV3-2) and TRBJ2-5, with 9 bases that match TRBD2. CDR1 and CDR2 (germline): LGHDT, YNNKEL (reference sequence). The CDR3 runs to 14 residues. The J segment lost 4 bases and the V segment lost 3 bases, leaving 3 bases of the junction unmatched. The CDR3 DNA reads as TGTGCCAGCAGCCAGAGAGCGGGGGGAGAGACCCAGTACTTC. This sequence encodes CASSQRAGGETQYF.

V gene TRBV3-1 (or the pseudogene TRBV3-2) combines with J gene TRBJ1-3; D not resolved. Trimming pared 5 bases from V and 5 bases from J, leaving 13 bases between. The CDR3 has 14 amino acids. The germline V gene has CDR1 LGHDT and CDR2 YNNKEL (reference sequence). The CDR3 region is CASSLQVARNTIYF. The CDR3 DNA follows: TGTGCCAGCAGCTTACAAGTTGCACGAAACACCATATATTTT.

The V gene is TRBV10-1, the J gene TRBJ2-6; the match to TRBD1 covers 7 bases. Per germline, CDR1 WNHNN and CDR2 SYGVQD (reference sequence). The CDR3 sequence is 18 residues long. Trimming took 6 bases from V and 2 from J; bases not matched to a gene: 13. CDR3 nucleotide sequence: TGCGCCAGCAGACAAACAGGGGCGACCGGGACTGGGGCCAACGTCCTGACTTTC. As protein: CASRQTGATGTGANVLTF.

The chain links TRBV10-3 to TRBJ2-7; a possible D gene is TRBD2 (5 bases). The ends were cut back, 4 bases at V and 0 bases at J, with 13 bases in the middle. This CDR3 has 15 amino acids. CDR1 is ENHRY, CDR2 SYGVKD, per germline. CDR3 sequence: CAISVRRRSSYEQYF. The CDR3 DNA sequence: TGTGCCATCAGTGTTAGACGGAGGAGCTCCTACGAGCAGTACTTC.

The chain employs TRBV10-3 and TRBJ1-1; D might be TRBD1 (6 bases). CDR1 is ENHRY, CDR2 SYGVKD, per germline. V was cut by 0 bases and J by 10 bases, with 15 bases left in between. This CDR3 region has 14 residues. The CDR3 here is CAISESPGEEGAFF. CDR3 sequence (DNA): TGTGCCATCAGTGAGTCGCCAGGGGAAGAAGGAGCTTTCTTT.

In regard to this clone: This same CDR3 is encoded by further DNA sequences in the sample. The rearrangement joins TRBV6-5 to TRBJ1-1; 8 positions agree with TRBD1. Per the germline V gene, CDR1 is MNHEY and CDR2 is SVGAGI. The CDR3 length is 12 residues. With 6 bases clipped from V and 5 bases from J, the junction kept 2 bases outside the gene matches. The CDR3 nucleotides read TGTGCCAGCAGAACAGGGGGGACTGAAGCTTTCTTT. Its translation is CASRTGGTEAFF.

The chain carries TRBV9 and TRBJ1-1; D gene ambiguous. The CDR3 contains 14 residues. Per the germline V gene, CDR1 is SGDLS and CDR2 is YYNGEE. V lost 0 bases and J 0 bases, leaving 6 bases between the germline ends. The chain's CDR3 is CASSVAVMNTEAFF. In DNA, the CDR3 is TGTGCCAGCAGCGTAGCGGTAATGAACACTGAAGCTTTCTTT.

The CDR3: CASDRDRNTEAFF. The CDR3 nucleotides are TGTGCCAGCGATCGGGACAGGAACACTGAAGCTTTCTTT. This sequence joins TRBV6-6 and TRBJ1-1, with TRBD1 identical over 7 bases. The CDR3 runs 13 residues. Trimming cost V 8 bases and J 1 base; bases outside gene matches: 4. The V gene's germline CDR1 is MNHNY and CDR2 SVGAGI (reference sequence).

The chain combines TRBV7-9 with TRBJ1-2; TRBD1 aligns across 7 bases. The CDR3 has 15 residues. Germline values: CDR1 SEHNR, CDR2 FQNEAQ (reference sequence). V was pared by 1 base and J by 4 bases, with 6 bases of the junction left unmatched. This chain's CDR3 is CASSLGVQGPYGYTF. The CDR3 nucleotides are TGTGCCAGCAGCTTAGGGGTACAGGGGCCCTATGGCTACACCTTC.

This clone was seen once. The V gene is TRBV4-2, the J gene TRBJ2-7, with TRBD2 matching 13 bases. Trimming took 2 bases from V and 3 from J; bases not matched to a gene: 4. Germline V gene data show CDR1 as LGHNA and CDR2 as YNFKEQ. The CDR3 loop spans 16 amino acids. Here the CDR3 reads CASSQSGTSGDYEQYF. CDR3 DNA sequence: TGTGCCAGCAGCCAAAGCGGGACTAGCGGGGACTACGAGCAGTACTTC.

V usage is TRBV6-5 and J usage is TRBJ2-5; unclear D gene. CDR3 length: 14 amino acids. CDR1 is MNHEY, CDR2 SVGAGI, per germline. Trimming left V 1 base short and J 4 bases short, with 10 bases between. CDR3 amino acids: CASSYWQWSETQYF. The CDR3 coding sequence is TGTGCCAGCAGTTACTGGCAATGGTCAGAGACCCAGTACTTC.

The chain employs TRBV4-1 and TRBJ2-7; 7 nucleotides align to TRBD1. The germline V gene encodes CDR1 MGHRA and CDR2 YSYEKL. The CDR3 length is 16 residues. Trimming cost V 3 bases and J 2 bases; bases outside gene matches: 10. CDR3 nucleotide sequence: TGCGCCAGCAGCCAGTCCCCGACAGGGATCCCCTACGAGCAGTACTTC. As protein: CASSQSPTGIPYEQYF.

The chain employs TRBV29-1 and TRBJ2-2; perhaps TRBD1 as D (6 bases). CDR1 is SQVTM, CDR2 ANQGSEA, per germline. The CDR3 spans 14 residues. V gave up 6 bases and J gave up 4 bases, with 15 bases separating them. The CDR3 DNA reads as TGCAGCGTGGGCCTGAGGGGGACCACCGGGGAGCTGTTTTTT. Encoded protein: CSVGLRGTTGELFF.

The chain combines TRBV27 with TRBJ1-3; 9 bases line up with TRBD1. Germline values: CDR1 MNHEY, CDR2 SMNVEV (reference sequence). CDR3 size: 14 residues. V trimming: 8 bases; J trimming: 8 bases; junction bases outside the gene matches: 10. In nucleotides, the CDR3 is TGTGCCAGCGCGGCTCTGGGACAGGGCGACACCATATATTTT. Translated, it gives CASAALGQGDTIYF.

CDR3 bases: TGTGCCAGCAGCTTAGCGGCAGGGTACGAGCAGTACTTC. Translating gives CASSLAAGYEQYF. The chain is built from TRBV7-8 and TRBJ2-7; maybe TRBD1 (5 bases). V was trimmed by 0 bases and J by 4 bases, leaving 7 bases between them. Germline V lookup: CDR1 SGHVS, CDR2 FQNEAQ. CDR3 length equals 13 residues.

DNA of the CDR3: TGTGCCAGCAGCCCGACAGAAGATACGCAGTATTTT. It codes for CASSPTEDTQYF. The genes are TRBV3-1 (or the pseudogene TRBV3-2) and TRBJ2-3; D may be TRBD1 (5 bases). Germline CDR1 is LGHDT and CDR2 is YNNKEL (reference sequence). Trimming shortened V by 4 bases and J by 5 bases, and 7 bases separated the two germline ends. CDR3 length: 12 amino acids.

The V and J genes are TRBV7-9 and TRBJ1-3; 7 bases are a match to TRBD1. Germline-derived CDR1 and CDR2 are SEHNR and FQNEAQ (reference sequence). This CDR3 is 16 amino acids long. The V and J ends lost 3 bases and 1 base, in that order; junction bases with no gene match: 6. CDR3 protein: CASSFRDRVSGNTIYF. In nucleotides, the CDR3 is TGTGCCAGCAGCTTTAGGGACAGAGTGTCTGGAAACACCATATATTTT.

This clone was detected once. Different DNA sequences within this sample yield the same CDR3. V gene TRBV24-1 combines with J gene TRBJ2-5, with D possibly being TRBD1 (6 bases). Germline V gene data show CDR1 as KGHDR and CDR2 as SFDVKD. Trimming took off 3 bases at V and 4 bases at J, with 14 bases between the two ends. There are 15 residues in the CDR3. The CDR3 sequence: CATSDPGQGGETQYF. Here the CDR3 DNA reads TGTGCCACCAGTGATCCTGGACAAGGGGGAGAGACCCAGTACTTC.

This clone was picked up one time. This rearrangement joins TRBV9 to TRBJ2-5, with a possible D match to TRBD1 (5 bases). Germline CDR1 reads SGDLS; CDR2 reads YYNGEE. This CDR3 is built from 14 residues. Trimming pared 0 bases from V and 5 bases from J, leaving 11 bases between. The CDR3 protein is CASSVEQAEETQYF. CDR3 DNA: TGTGCCAGCAGCGTAGAACAGGCTGAGGAGACCCAGTACTTC. Complete variable domain (other parts from reference TRBV9 and TRBJ2-5): DSGVTQTPKHLITATGQRVTLRCSPRSGDLSVYWYQQSLDQGLQFLIQYYNGEERAKGNILERFSAQQFPDLHSELNLSSLELGDSALYFCASSVEQAEETQYFGPGTRLLVL.

The rearrangement joins TRBV7-2 to TRBJ1-1, with 8 positions matching TRBD1. The germline V gene has CDR1 SGHTA and CDR2 FQGNSA. After removal of 5 bases from V and 1 base from J, the junction contained 3 bases not matched to a gene. The CDR3 is 14 amino acids. DNA of the CDR3: TGTGCCAGCAGCCGGGACAGGAGGAACACTGAAGCTTTCTTT. Translating gives CASSRDRRNTEAFF.

This sequence joins TRBV11-3 and TRBJ1-1; no firm D call. V shed 0 bases and J shed 4 bases, with 6 bases lying between them. The CDR3 is 13 residues long. Germline-derived CDR1 and CDR2 are SGHNT and YENEEA. The CDR3: CASSLDRVTEAFF. In DNA, the CDR3 is TGTGCCAGCAGCTTAGATCGGGTCACTGAAGCTTTCTTT.

This clone showed up just a few times. The chain has TRBV5-1 and TRBJ1-2; a weak D match, TRBD1 (5 bases). V lost 4 bases, J lost 7 bases, and 17 bases lay in between. This CDR3 comprises 14 residues. Germline CDR1 and CDR2: SGHRS and YFSETQ. CDR3 DNA: TGCGCCAGCAGCCACGTCCAAGGGACTGGTGGCTACACCTTC. Translating it yields CASSHVQGTGGYTF.

This rearrangement joins TRBV9 to TRBJ2-3, with TRBD2 identical over 9 bases. CDR3 size: 17 residues. V was clipped by 3 bases and J by 2 bases; unmatched bases: 10. CDR1 and CDR2 (germline): SGDLS, YYNGEE. CDR3 nucleotides: TGTGCCAGCAGCGGACAGAGCGGGGGGCTACTCACAGATACGCAGTATTTT. Encoded protein: CASSGQSGGLLTDTQYF.